The 18 T cell receptor beta chains below were found in one sample sequenced in a study of control samples from healthy donors and cancer patients. Sequencing was performed with immunoSEQ multiplex PCR; in TCRdb, only in-frame clones are kept and a portion is missing. The sample has about 120,000 clones, about 93% seen once. Sequenced input: blood. Source of these receptors: a man younger than 40 in good health.

The chain is built from TRBV7-7 and TRBJ1-5, with D maybe TRBD1 (6 bases). Deletions cut 2 bases from V and 0 bases from J, with 8 bases between. This CDR3 has 15 residues. Germline V gene lookup returns CDR1 SSHAT and CDR2 FNYEAQ (reference sequence). The CDR3 sequence is CASSLQGHSNQPQHF. The CDR3 DNA is TGTGCCAGCAGCTTACAGGGGCATAGCAATCAGCCCCAGCATTTT. The whole variable domain, filled in from reference TRBV7-7 and TRBJ1-5, reads GAGVSQSPRYKVTKRGQDVTLRCDPISSHATLYWYQQALGQGPEFLTYFNYEAQPDKSGLPSDRFSAERPEGSISTLTIQRTEQRDSAMYRCASSLQGHSNQPQHFGDGTRLSIL.

This sequence joins TRBV5-1 and TRBJ2-1; 8 bases fit TRBD2. The length of the CDR3 is 15 residues. CDR1 SGHRS and CDR2 YFSETQ come from the germline V gene. Trimming at V came to 4 bases and at J to 3 bases, leaving 6 bases not matched to a gene. Here the CDR3 DNA reads TGCGCCAGCAGCCAGGGACTAGAGGGCTACAATGAGCAGTTCTTC. Residues: CASSQGLEGYNEQFF.

The V and J genes are TRBV7-2 and TRBJ1-3; the D is unclear. Per germline, CDR1 SGHTA and CDR2 FQGNSA. The CDR3 loop spans 16 amino acids. V lost 0 bases to trimming and J lost 0 bases, with 9 bases between them. The CDR3 reads CASSLAQLFSGNTIYF. The CDR3 DNA reads as TGTGCCAGCAGCTTAGCACAGTTATTCTCTGGAAACACCATATATTTT.

The chain has TRBV5-1 and TRBJ2-2; TRBD1 matches 10 bases. This CDR3 spans 16 amino acids. Germline V gene sequence: CDR1 SGHRS, CDR2 YFSETQ. The V and J ends lost 4 bases and 2 bases, in that order; junction bases with no gene match: 5. The CDR3 loop reads CASSLGQGFNTGELFF. DNA of the CDR3: TGCGCCAGCAGCCTGGGACAGGGGTTTAACACCGGGGAGCTGTTTTTT. The whole variable domain, remainder taken from reference TRBV5-1 and TRBJ2-2, is KAGVTQTPRYLIKTRGQQVTLSCSPISGHRSVSWYQQTPGQGLQFLFEYFSETQRNKGNFPGRFSGRQFSNSRSEMNVSTLELGDSALYLCASSLGQGFNTGELFFGEGSRLTVL.

The genes are TRBV5-1 and TRBJ1-1; no clear D gene. Germline CDR1 reads SGHRS; CDR2 reads YFSETQ. Trimming stripped 1 base from V and 4 bases from J, with 14 bases between. This CDR3 is 15 amino acids long. CDR3 coding DNA: TGCGCCAGCAGCTTGACCTCCCCGGGTAGCACTGAAGCTTTCTTT. It yields the protein CASSLTSPGSTEAFF. Full variable domain (outside the CDR3, taken from reference TRBV5-1 and TRBJ1-1): KAGVTQTPRYLIKTRGQQVTLSCSPISGHRSVSWYQQTPGQGLQFLFEYFSETQRNKGNFPGRFSGRQFSNSRSEMNVSTLELGDSALYLCASSLTSPGSTEAFFGQGTRLTVV.

The genes are TRBV3-1 (or the pseudogene TRBV3-2) and TRBJ2-3; 8 nucleotides line up with TRBD1. This CDR3 comprises 16 residues. The V gene end was trimmed by 1 base and the J gene end by 1 base; junction bases not matched to a gene: 4. Germline V gene sequence: CDR1 LGHDT, CDR2 YNNKEL (reference sequence). DNA of the CDR3: TGTGCCAGCAGCCAAGGGACAGGGATGGGCACAGATACGCAGTATTTT. Amino acid sequence: CASSQGTGMGTDTQYF.

This sequence joins TRBV19 and TRBJ2-5; 12 bases map to TRBD2. With 3 bases clipped from V and 3 bases from J, the junction kept 5 bases outside the gene matches. This CDR3 has 16 amino acids. CDR1 and CDR2 from the germline V gene are LNHDA and SQIVND (reference sequence). CDR3 loop: CASSIGGLAGKETQYF. As DNA, the CDR3 is TGTGCCAGTAGTATCGGAGGACTAGCGGGAAAAGAGACCCAGTACTTC.

The chain links TRBV6-5 to TRBJ1-2, with D maybe TRBD1 (6 bases). CDR1 and CDR2 from the germline V gene are MNHEY and SVGAGI. Deletions cut 6 bases from V and 5 bases from J, with 13 bases between. This CDR3 comprises 13 residues. The chain's CDR3 is CASRGQPYYGYTF. Written as DNA, the CDR3 is TGTGCCAGCAGAGGACAGCCCTATTATGGCTACACCTTC.

V usage is TRBV2 and J usage is TRBJ1-2; 7 bases line up with TRBD1. Trimming cost V 6 bases and J 7 bases; bases outside gene matches: 5. Germline CDR1 is SNHLY and CDR2 is FYNNEI. CDR3 length equals 12 residues. In DNA form, the CDR3 reads TGTGCCAGCAGGGACAGGTGGGGTGGCTACACCTTC. Its protein is CASRDRWGGYTF.

The rearrangement joins TRBV9 to TRBJ1-6; weak D call: TRBD1 (6 bases). The CDR3 runs 15 residues. Germline assignment: CDR1 SGDLS and CDR2 YYNGEE. The V end was cut by 2 bases, the J end by 10 bases, with 16 bases between. The CDR3 loop reads CASSVYGGGGSPLHF. In DNA, the CDR3 is TGTGCCAGCAGCGTCTATGGGGGCGGGGGGTCACCCCTCCACTTT.

The chain carries TRBV12-5 and TRBJ2-7; D gene uncertain. Germline loops: CDR1 LGHNT, CDR2 FRNRAP. The length of the CDR3 is 15 residues. V was clipped by 0 bases and J by 3 bases, with 12 bases between them. The CDR3 region has the DNA TGTGCTAGTGGTTTGGTACAAAGGACGGTCTACGAGCAGTACGTC. This sequence encodes CASGLVQRTVYEQYV.

V usage is TRBV24-1 and J usage is TRBJ1-4, with 10 bases aligning to TRBD1. With V trimmed by 5 bases and J by 0 bases, 8 bases remained unmatched. The CDR3 is made up of 18 amino acids. Germline lookup yields CDR1 KGHDR and CDR2 SFDVKD. CDR3 coding DNA: TGTGCCACCAGTGTTCCTCGGGACAGGGGTCCAACTAATGAAAAACTGTTTTTT. Translation gives CATSVPRDRGPTNEKLFF.

This sequence joins TRBV11-2 and TRBJ2-3, with 8 positions matching TRBD2. The CDR3 extends over 14 amino acids. Trimming cost V 3 bases and J 6 bases; bases outside gene matches: 5. Germline loops: CDR1 SGHAT, CDR2 FQNNGV. The CDR3 region is CASSFRGGRDTQYF. The CDR3 nucleotides are TGTGCCAGCAGCTTTCGGGGGGGCAGGGATACGCAGTATTTT.

This clone was seen once. The genes are TRBV5-1 and TRBJ1-3, with a weak D call TRBD1 (6 bases). Germline V gene data show CDR1 as SGHRS and CDR2 as YFSETQ. The V gene lost 0 bases and the J gene lost 3 bases, with 7 bases spanning the gap. The CDR3 contains 14 residues. The CDR3 nucleotides are TGCGCCAGCAGCTTGGCAGGGGATGGAAACACCATATATTTT. Residues: CASSLAGDGNTIYF.

V and J are TRBV28 and TRBJ1-3; a weak D match, TRBD1 (5 bases). The CDR3 extends over 16 amino acids. Trimming took 6 bases from V and 0 from J, leaving 15 bases between them. Germline V lookup: CDR1 MDHEN, CDR2 SYDVKM. CDR3 sequence: CASRLGVTSSGNTIYF. CDR3 coding DNA: TGTGCCAGCAGGTTAGGGGTGACTAGCTCTGGAAACACCATATATTTT. Using reference TRBV28 and TRBJ1-3 for the parts outside the CDR3, the full variable domain is DVKVTQSSRYLVKRTGEKVFLECVQDMDHENMFWYRQDPGLGLRLIYFSYDVKMKEKGDIPEGYSVSREKKERFSLILESASTNQTSMYLCASRLGVTSSGNTIYFGEGSWLTVV.

The V and J genes are TRBV2 and TRBJ2-7; D is ambiguous. Looked up from germline, CDR1 is SNHLY and CDR2 is FYNNEI. V lost 9 bases, J lost 6 bases, and 15 bases lay in between. The CDR3 is 12 residues long. The CDR3: CASGRLIGEQYV. The CDR3 region has the DNA TGTGCCAGTGGACGGTTAATAGGCGAGCAGTACGTC.

V is TRBV5-8 and J is TRBJ1-3; D is unresolved. This CDR3 comprises 15 residues. V lost 4 bases, J lost 0 bases, and 11 bases lay in between. Germline assignment: CDR1 SGHTS and CDR2 YDEGEE. Here the CDR3 DNA reads TGTGCCAGCAGCGATAGACGCCTCTCTGGAAACACCATATATTTT. Amino acids: CASSDRRLSGNTIYF.

The V and J genes are TRBV27 and TRBJ1-2; D possibly corresponds to TRBD1 (5 bases). The V gene's germline CDR1 is MNHEY and CDR2 SMNVEV (reference sequence). The V and J ends lost 2 bases and 2 bases respectively, with 6 bases between them. This CDR3 is built from 13 residues. For the CDR3, the DNA is TGTGCCAGCAGTTTAGCAGGGAACTATGGCTACACCTTC. This encodes CASSLAGNYGYTF.